This TCR beta chain originates from a study of blood T cell repertoires in COVID-19. Study-wide context: Donors in the United States, Italy and Spain gave samples during acute or convalescent COVID-19. From T cells, B-cell-depleted T cells, or PBMCs came the material, which was cDNA or gDNA.

Profiled with immunoSEQ multiplex PCR; TCRdb holds only in-frame clones, not every one. The profile shows 270,000 or so clones, around nine tenths of them singletons. Germline V gene lookup returns CDR1 MNHEY and CDR2 SVGAGI. CDR3 length equals 13 residues. V shed 5 bases and J 7 bases; nucleotides not matched to a gene: 7. The chain couples TRBV6-5 to TRBJ1-1; 7 nucleotides match TRBD1. This TCR was recovered from a man between 40 and 49 years old with acute or convalescent COVID-19. Sequenced material: peripheral blood. The CDR3 is CASSKTGTFEAFF. Here the CDR3 DNA reads TGTGCCAGCAGTAAGACAGGGACTTTTGAAGCTTTCTTT.